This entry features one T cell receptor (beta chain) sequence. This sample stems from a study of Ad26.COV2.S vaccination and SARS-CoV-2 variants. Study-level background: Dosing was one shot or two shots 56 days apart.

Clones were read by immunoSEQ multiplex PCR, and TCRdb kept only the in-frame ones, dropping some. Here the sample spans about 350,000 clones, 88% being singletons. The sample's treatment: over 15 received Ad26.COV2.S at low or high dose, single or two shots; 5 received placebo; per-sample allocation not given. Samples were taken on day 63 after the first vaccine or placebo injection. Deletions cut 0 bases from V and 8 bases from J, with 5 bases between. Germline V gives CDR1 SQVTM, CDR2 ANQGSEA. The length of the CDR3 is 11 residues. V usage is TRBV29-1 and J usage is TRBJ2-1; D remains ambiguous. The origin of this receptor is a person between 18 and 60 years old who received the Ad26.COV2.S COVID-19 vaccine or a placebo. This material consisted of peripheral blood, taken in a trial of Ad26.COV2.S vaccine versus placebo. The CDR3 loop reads CSVEEVYEQFF. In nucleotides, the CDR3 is TGCAGCGTTGAAGAGGTCTATGAGCAGTTCTTC.